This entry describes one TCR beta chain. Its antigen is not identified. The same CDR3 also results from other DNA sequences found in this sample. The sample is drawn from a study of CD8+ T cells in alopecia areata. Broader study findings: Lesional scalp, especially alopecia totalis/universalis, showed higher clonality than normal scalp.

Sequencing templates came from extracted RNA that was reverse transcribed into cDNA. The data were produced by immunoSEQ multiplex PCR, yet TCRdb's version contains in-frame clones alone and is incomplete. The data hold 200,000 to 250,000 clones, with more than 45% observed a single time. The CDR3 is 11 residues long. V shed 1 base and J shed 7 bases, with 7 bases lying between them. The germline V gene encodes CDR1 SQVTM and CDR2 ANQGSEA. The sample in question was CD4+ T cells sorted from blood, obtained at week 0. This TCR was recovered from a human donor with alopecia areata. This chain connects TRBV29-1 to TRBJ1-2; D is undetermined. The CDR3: CSVEGPGGYTF. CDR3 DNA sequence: TGCAGCGTTGAAGGTCCGGGTGGCTACACCTTC.